This TCR beta chain derives from a study of post-analysis software for immune sequencing data. Whole-study results and caveats: TRBV segments more frequent in patients than in controls numbered about five and included TRBV5-6, TRBV5-1 and TRBV20-1.

In this sample, this clonotype turned up once. Its cognate antigen is unknown. This CDR3 comprises 17 residues. The junction had 12 bases not matched to a gene; V was cut back by 0 bases and J by 8 bases. CDR1 and CDR2 (germline): SGHRS, YFSETQ. Libraries were made from TCR beta cDNA, and they carried unique molecular identifiers. It was from roughly 1.1 to 9.2 million T cells that 500,000 to 600,000 cDNA molecules came. Each CDR3 protein is one row after TCRdb ran MiXCR on the PCR reads. The table has 750,000 to 950,000 distinct CDR3 sequences, roughly 50% seen once. The V call is TRBV5-1, the J call TRBJ2-1; TRBD2 matches at 9 bases. Sample: blood. The receptor was derived from a girl aged 5-17 years with multiple sclerosis. The CDR3 here is CASSLARGGGALDEQFF. DNA of the CDR3: TGCGCCAGCAGCTTGGCTCGCGGCGGGGGGGCCTTAGATGAGCAGTTCTTC.